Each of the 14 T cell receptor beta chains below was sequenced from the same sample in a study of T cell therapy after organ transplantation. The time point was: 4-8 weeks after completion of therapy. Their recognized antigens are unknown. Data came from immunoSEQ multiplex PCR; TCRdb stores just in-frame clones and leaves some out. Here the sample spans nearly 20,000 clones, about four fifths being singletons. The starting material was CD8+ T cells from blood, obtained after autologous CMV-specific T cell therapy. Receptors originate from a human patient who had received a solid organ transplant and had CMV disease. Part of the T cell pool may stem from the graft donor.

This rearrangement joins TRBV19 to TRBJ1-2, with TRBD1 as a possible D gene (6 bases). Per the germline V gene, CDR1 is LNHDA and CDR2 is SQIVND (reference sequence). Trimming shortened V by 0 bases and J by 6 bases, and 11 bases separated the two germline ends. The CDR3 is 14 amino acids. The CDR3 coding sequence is TGTGCCAGTAGTATAGATCTCCCAGGGGATGGCTACACCTTC. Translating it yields CASSIDLPGDGYTF.

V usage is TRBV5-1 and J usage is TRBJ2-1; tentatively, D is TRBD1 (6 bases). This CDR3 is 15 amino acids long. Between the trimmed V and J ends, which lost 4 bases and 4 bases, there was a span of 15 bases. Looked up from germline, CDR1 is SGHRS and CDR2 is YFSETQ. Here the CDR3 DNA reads TGCGCCAGCAGCCAACAGGGTGGATATTACAATGAGCAGTTCTTC. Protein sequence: CASSQQGGYYNEQFF. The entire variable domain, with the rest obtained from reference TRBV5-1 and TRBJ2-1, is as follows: KAGVTQTPRYLIKTRGQQVTLSCSPISGHRSVSWYQQTPGQGLQFLFEYFSETQRNKGNFPGRFSGRQFSNSRSEMNVSTLELGDSALYLCASSQQGGYYNEQFFGPGTRLTVL.

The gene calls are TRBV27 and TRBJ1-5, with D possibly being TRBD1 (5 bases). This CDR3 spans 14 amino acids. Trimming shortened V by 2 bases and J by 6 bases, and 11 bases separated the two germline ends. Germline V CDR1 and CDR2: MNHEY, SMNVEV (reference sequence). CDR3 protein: CASSLRDSGQPQHF. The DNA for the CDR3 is TGTGCCAGCAGTTTACGGGACTCGGGTCAGCCCCAGCATTTT.

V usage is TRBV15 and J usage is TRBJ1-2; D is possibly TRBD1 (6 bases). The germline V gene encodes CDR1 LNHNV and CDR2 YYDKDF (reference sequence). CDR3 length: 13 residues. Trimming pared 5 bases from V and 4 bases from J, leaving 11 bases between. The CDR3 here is CATSGRDTYGYTF. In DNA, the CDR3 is TGTGCCACCAGCGGCCGGGACACCTATGGCTACACCTTC.

The CDR3 bases are TGTGCCAGTAGTATCCCGGCATTCGGGAACACTGAAGCTTTCTTT. It specifies CASSIPAFGNTEAFF. The V call is TRBV19, the J call TRBJ1-1; the D is unclear. Trimming shortened V by 3 bases and J by 1 base, and 12 bases separated the two germline ends. The germline V gene encodes CDR1 LNHDA and CDR2 SQIVND (reference sequence). CDR3 length: 15 residues.

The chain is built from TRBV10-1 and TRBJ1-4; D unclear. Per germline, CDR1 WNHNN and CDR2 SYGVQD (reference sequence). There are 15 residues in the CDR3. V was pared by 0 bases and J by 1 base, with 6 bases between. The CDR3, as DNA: TGCGCCAGCAGTGAGTCATGCAGAACTAATGAAAAACTGTTTTTT. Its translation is CASSESCRTNEKLFF.

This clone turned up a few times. CDR3 region: CASSQTSGGPGETQYF. CDR3 DNA sequence: TGTGCCAGCAGCCAGACTAGCGGGGGACCAGGGGAGACCCAGTACTTC. The V and J genes are TRBV7-3 and TRBJ2-5, with 12 positions matching TRBD2. The CDR3 has 16 residues. The junction had 9 bases not matched to a gene; V was cut back by 5 bases and J by 5 bases. Germline CDR1 SGHTA, CDR2 FQGTGA. Combining the CDR3 with reference TRBV7-3 and TRBJ2-5 gives the whole variable domain GAGVSQTPSNKVTEKGKYVELRCDPISGHTALYWYRQSLGQGPEFLIYFQGTGAADDSGLPNDRFFAVRPEGSVSTLKIQRTERGDSAVYLCASSQTSGGPGETQYFGPGTRLLVL.

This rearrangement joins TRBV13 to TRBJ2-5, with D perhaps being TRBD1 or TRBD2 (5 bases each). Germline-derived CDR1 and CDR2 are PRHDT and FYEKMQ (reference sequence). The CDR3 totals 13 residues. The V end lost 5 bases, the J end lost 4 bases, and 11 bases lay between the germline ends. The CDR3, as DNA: TGTGCCAGCAGCGCCACTAGGGGAGAGACCCAGTACTTC. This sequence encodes CASSATRGETQYF.

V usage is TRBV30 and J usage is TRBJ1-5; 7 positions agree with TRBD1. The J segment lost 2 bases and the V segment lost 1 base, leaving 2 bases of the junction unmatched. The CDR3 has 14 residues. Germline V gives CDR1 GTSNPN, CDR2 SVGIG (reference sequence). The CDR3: CAWSGTGGNQPQHF. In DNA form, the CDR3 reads TGTGCCTGGAGTGGAACAGGGGGCAATCAGCCCCAGCATTTT.

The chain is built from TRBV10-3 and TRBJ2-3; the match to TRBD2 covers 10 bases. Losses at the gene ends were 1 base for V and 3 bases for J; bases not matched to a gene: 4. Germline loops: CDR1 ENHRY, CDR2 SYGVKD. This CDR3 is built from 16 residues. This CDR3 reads CAISEFQREGTDTQYF. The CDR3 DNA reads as TGTGCCATCAGTGAGTTCCAGCGGGAGGGAACAGATACGCAGTATTTT.

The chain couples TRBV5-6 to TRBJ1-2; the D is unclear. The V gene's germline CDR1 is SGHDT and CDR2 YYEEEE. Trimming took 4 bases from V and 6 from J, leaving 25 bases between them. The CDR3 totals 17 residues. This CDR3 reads CASSPILGQELINGYTF. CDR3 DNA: TGTGCCAGCAGCCCCATTCTAGGGCAGGAGTTAATCAATGGCTACACCTTC.

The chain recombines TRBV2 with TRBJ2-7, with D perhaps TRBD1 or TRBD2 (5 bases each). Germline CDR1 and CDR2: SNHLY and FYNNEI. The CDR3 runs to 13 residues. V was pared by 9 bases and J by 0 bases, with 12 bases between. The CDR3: CARSAGSSYEQYF. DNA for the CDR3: TGTGCCAGGTCGGCAGGGAGCTCCTACGAGCAGTACTTC. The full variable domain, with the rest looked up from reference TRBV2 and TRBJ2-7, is EPEVTQTPSHQVTQMGQEVILRCVPISNHLYFYWYRQILGQKVEFLVSFYNNEISEKSEIFDDQFSVERPDGSNFTLKIRSTKLEDSAMYFCARSAGSSYEQYFGPGTRLTVT.

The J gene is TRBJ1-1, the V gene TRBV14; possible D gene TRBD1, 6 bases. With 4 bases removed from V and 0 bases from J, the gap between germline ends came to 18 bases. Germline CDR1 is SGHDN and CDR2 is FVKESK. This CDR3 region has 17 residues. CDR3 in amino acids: CASSPPPFTGMNTEAFF. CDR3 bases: TGTGCCAGCAGCCCCCCCCCATTTACAGGGATGAACACTGAAGCTTTCTTT.

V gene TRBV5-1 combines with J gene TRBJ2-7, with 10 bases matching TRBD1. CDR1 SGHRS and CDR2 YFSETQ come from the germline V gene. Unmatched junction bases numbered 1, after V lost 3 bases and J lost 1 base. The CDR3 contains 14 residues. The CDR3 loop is CASSWTGGSYEQYF. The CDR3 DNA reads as TGCGCCAGCAGCTGGACAGGGGGTTCCTACGAGCAGTACTTC.